A selection of T cell receptor beta chains follows, all from one sample in a study of identical twins. TCRdb analysed the 5' RACE reads with MiXCR anew, one entry per CDR3 protein. The table shows around 1.7 million distinct CDR3 sequences, with roughly 35% occurring only once. Sequenced sample: cord blood. These receptors originate from a newborn girl in good health. The CDR3 runs from the conserved cysteine through the conserved F or W. The D gene is left open where the match is weak. The size of a clone is reported for some rows only, either as once, few or many, or as a class for expanded clones.

>.|once|TRBJ2-1|TRBV4-1
TGCGCCAGCAGCCAAGTTCCGTTCCCGGGGGATGAGCAGTTCTTC
CASSQVPFPGDEQFF
>.|.|TRBJ1-1|TRBV12-5
TGTGCTAGTGGTTTGGTACATTGGGGCGCAGAGACGGAAGTCACTGAAGCTTTCTTT
CASGLVHWGAETEVTEAFF
>.|few|TRBJ1-5|TRBV6-5
TGTGCCAGCAGTTATGCGGGGTGGCAGCCCCAGCATTTT
CASSYAGWQPQHF
>TRBD1|.|TRBJ1-2|TRBV4-1
TGCGCCAGCAGCCAAGGAACGCCCGGGACAGGGTGGAGCTACACCTTC
CASSQGTPGTGWSYTF
>TRBD1|few|TRBJ2-7|TRBV18
TGTGCCAGCTCACCACAGGCGGGACAGGGAGGTCACGAGCAGTACTTC
CASSPQAGQGGHEQYF
>.|few|TRBJ1-5|TRBV6-1
TGTGCCAGCAGTGAAAGGGCCCAGCCCCAGCATTTT
CASSERAQPQHF
>.|.|TRBJ2-5|TRBV3-1
TGTGCCAGCAGCCAAATCCGGCGGAGACCGGGACTCTCCTACAATGAGCAGTACTTC
CASSQIRRRPGLSYNEQYF
>TRBD2|few|TRBJ2-7|TRBV12-3/TRBV12-4
TGTGCCAGCAGTTGGGGGGGACTAGCGGGAGGGCCGGGAGAGCAGTACTTC
CASSWGGLAGGPGEQYF
>.|.|TRBJ2-1|TRBV5-1
TGCGCCAGCATCTTGGTGGGACTCTACAATGAGCAGTTCTTC
CASILVGLYNEQFF
>TRBD1|.|TRBJ1-2|TRBV20-1
TGCAGTGCTAGAGGGGCGACAGGGGATGGCTACACCTTC
CSARGATGDGYTF
>.|few|TRBJ2-1|TRBV25-1
TGTGCCAGCAGGTCCCCTAGGGGGCGGGGGACGATAAATGAGCAGTTCTTC
CASRSPRGRGTINEQFF
>.|once|TRBJ1-5|TRBV29-1
TGCAGCGTTGCAGGGGCGGGGGGCAATCAGCCCCAGCATTTT
CSVAGAGGNQPQHF
>.|.|TRBJ2-1|TRBV28
TGTGCCAGCAGTCCCACGGTGGGCGGGTACAGCTGGGAGTTCTTC
CASSPTVGGYSWEFF
>TRBD1|.|TRBJ1-2|TRBV6-5
TGTGCCAGCAGCCCGGGACAGGGGGTCGACTATGGCTACACCTTC
CASSPGQGVDYGYTF
>.|.|TRBJ2-7|TRBV6-1
TGTGCCAGCAGTGGCCCAACTTTAACGGTTCACGAGCAGTACTTC
CASSGPTLTVHEQYF
>TRBD2|few|TRBJ2-3|TRBV12-3/TRBV12-4
TGTGCCAGCAGTTTTCTAGCGGGGGATGCGCAGTATTTT
CASSFLAGDAQYF
>.|.|TRBJ2-3|TRBV14
TGTGCCAGCAGCCAAGTCCCAGGAGTTGGCACAGATACGCAGTATTTT
CASSQVPGVGTDTQYF
>.|.|TRBJ1-6|TRBV5-1
TGCGCCAGCAGCCTTCAATACAGGGTCGGAAATTCACCCCTCCACTTT
CASSLQYRVGNSPLHF
>TRBD1|few|TRBJ1-2|TRBV27
TGTGCCAGCAGTCTTAACAGGGGGCTGGATGGCTACACCTTC
CASSLNRGLDGYTF